These 9 T cell receptor beta chains were all obtained from the same sample, sequenced in a study of regulatory T cells in long-lasting Graves disease. Arm-PCR of CDR3 regions and iRepertoire HTBI primers were the basis on which TCR beta libraries were built. TCRdb analysed the multiplex PCR reads with MiXCR anew, one entry per CDR3 protein. This sample has approximately 350,000 distinct CDR3 sequences, with roughly a sixth found just once. Time point specified: newly diagnosed GD, antithyroid drugs for less than 3 months. With RNA extracted from PBMCs as input, the TCR library was made. These same records also appear under a second study, on T cells in Graves' hyperthyroidism and ophthalmopathy.

The input for sequencing was peripheral blood mononuclear cells (PBMCs), taken at new diagnosis, from a patient treated with antithyroid drugs. These receptor sequences come from a man aged 35 to 55 with Graves disease.

This clonotype was recorded many times. V is TRBV11-2 and J is TRBJ1-2; tentatively, D is TRBD1 (5 bases). Germline CDR1 SGHAT, CDR2 FQNNGV. The CDR3 consists of 12 residues. Trimming took off 6 bases at V and 5 bases at J, with 10 bases between the two ends. The DNA for the CDR3 is TGTGCCAGCAGTCCAGGGAATTATGGCTACACCTTC. Amino acids: CASSPGNYGYTF.

This clonotype has ten or more counts. This chain links TRBV30 with TRBJ1-3; no definite D call. The V end was cut by 0 bases, the J end by 0 bases, with 9 bases between. The germline gives CDR1 GTSNPN, CDR2 SVGIG (reference sequence). This CDR3 spans 15 amino acids. CDR3 protein: CAWSVILFSGNTIYF. CDR3 bases: TGTGCCTGGAGTGTTATCCTATTCTCTGGAAACACCATATATTTT.

This clonotype showed up many times. The chain joins TRBV7-6 to TRBJ1-5; D possibly corresponds to TRBD1 (5 bases). The CDR3 covers 15 residues. The germline V and J ends were trimmed by 0 bases and 5 bases, with 11 bases remaining between them. CDR1 and CDR2 (germline): SGHVS, FNYEAQ. This CDR3 is CASSLAQGPHQPQHF. The CDR3 nucleotides are TGTGCCAGCAGCTTAGCTCAGGGCCCACATCAGCCCCAGCATTTT. The full variable domain, rest sourced from reference TRBV7-6 and TRBJ1-5, is GAGVSQSPRYKVTKRGQDVALRCDPISGHVSLYWYRQALGQGPEFLTYFNYEAQQDKSGLPNDRFSAERPEGSISTLTIQRTEQRDSAMYRCASSLAQGPHQPQHFGDGTRLSIL.

This clonotype was observed a few times. A junction boundary mismatches the germline segment, possibly from a read error. The chain employs TRBV11-2 and TRBJ2-2, with 8 bases matching TRBD1. Germline CDR1 and CDR2: SGHAT and FQNNGV. This CDR3 is built from 15 residues. The CDR3 DNA is TGTGTCAGCAGCCTGGGGACAGGATCCACCGGGGAGCTGTTTTTT. Its translation is CVSSLGTGSTGELFF.

In this sample, this clonotype turned up many times. A much larger clone differs by one base, so this may be a read error. DNA of the CDR3: TGTGCCAGCAGCTTTAGCTACAGGAGTGATGTAGCTTTCTTT. Translating gives CASSFSYRSDVAFF. The chain carries TRBV11-3 and TRBJ1-1; D is perhaps TRBD1 (5 bases). The V end lost 3 bases, the J end lost 10 bases, and 18 bases lay between the germline ends. The V gene's germline CDR1 is SGHNT and CDR2 YENEEA. The CDR3 sequence is 14 residues long.

This clonotype was seen a few times. The CDR3 spells CASSKDRGPNQPQHF. The CDR3 DNA is TGTGCCAGCAGTAAGGACAGGGGGCCCAATCAGCCCCAGCATTTT. The rearrangement joins TRBV2 to TRBJ1-5, with TRBD1 matching over 11 bases. Germline loops: CDR1 SNHLY, CDR2 FYNNEI. The CDR3 runs to 15 residues. V lost 5 bases, J lost 3 bases, and 3 bases stayed unmatched.

This clonotype was recorded many times. V is TRBV5-6 and J is TRBJ2-3, with a tentative D call TRBD2 (6 bases). This CDR3 is built from 15 residues. Trimming took 4 bases from V and 3 from J, leaving 15 bases between them. Per germline, CDR1 SGHDT and CDR2 YYEEEE. CDR3 region: CASSPPGLPTDTQYF. CDR3 DNA sequence: TGTGCCAGCAGCCCCCCGGGACTCCCTACAGATACGCAGTATTTT.

This clonotype showed up many times. V and J are TRBV18 and TRBJ2-7; no clear D. V was cut by 2 bases and J by 5 bases, with 10 bases left in between. The CDR3 totals 13 residues. Germline-derived CDR1 and CDR2 are KGHSH and LQKENI. CDR3 sequence reads: CASSPFSSDEQYF. The CDR3 DNA reads as TGTGCCAGCTCACCATTTTCCAGCGACGAGCAGTACTTC.

This clonotype appeared many times. This rearrangement joins TRBV28 to TRBJ1-5, with 11 bases identical to TRBD1. The length of the CDR3 is 15 residues. CDR1 is MDHEN, CDR2 SYDVKM, per germline. V lost 7 bases, J lost 7 bases, and 9 bases stayed unmatched. The CDR3 DNA reads as TGTGCCAGCACCTCCGGGACAGGGGGTCAACAGCCCCAGCATTTT. Translating gives CASTSGTGGQQPQHF.